This paragraph reports one TCR beta chain. Per the original data handling: Amplification with reference gene primers provided the estimates of nucleated cell counts. Libraries were prepared by immunoSEQ multiplex PCR; TCRdb keeps only in-frame clonotypes and omits some of them. V and J calls plus clone size are reproduced from that table; the DNA served to infer D and trimming. The sample consists of 270,000 or so clones, under 90% of them appearing once. These data are taken from a study of blood T cell repertoires in COVID-19. About the study: Researchers got acute and convalescent COVID-19 samples from the United States, Italy and Spain. The analysed material was cDNA or gDNA that came from T cells, B-cell-depleted T cells, or PBMCs.

Seattle enrolled patients during active infection and tracked them longitudinally. Sequenced: peripheral blood. The source of this sequence is a woman in her 30s with COVID-19, enrolled during active disease.

The CDR3, as DNA: TGTGCCAGCAGCCAAGATGGGGAGGGGGACTATGGCTACACCTTC. Translating it yields CASSQDGEGDYGYTF. The rearrangement uses TRBV21-1 and TRBJ1-2. TRBV21-1 is an annotated pseudogene. The CDR3 runs 15 residues.